The 4 T cell receptor beta chains below were found in one sample sequenced in a study of spatial heterogeneity in lung cancer. Findings and limits, study-wide: Expanded intratumoral alpha and beta TCR counts tracked tumor mutation counts.

No antigens are known for them. TCRdb reprocessed the 5' RACE reads via MiXCR and lists one record per CDR3 protein. The sample has about 3,800 distinct CDR3 sequences; around 35% are singletons. Time point in this sample: sample taken at primary tumor resection. The sample in question was lung tumor tissue, obtained at surgery. The receptors were gathered from a male donor with early-stage non-small cell lung cancer.

The V call is TRBV11-2, the J call TRBJ2-7; no reliable D call. Trimming removed 1 base from V and 2 bases from J, with 9 bases in between. There are 14 residues in the CDR3. The germline V gene has CDR1 SGHAT and CDR2 FQNNGV. The CDR3 bases are TGTGCCAGCAGCTTAGCAGACGGACCCTACGAGCAGTACTTC. It codes for CASSLADGPYEQYF.

The J gene is TRBJ2-2, the V gene TRBV5-4; no clear D. V lost 0 bases and J lost 5, with 14 bases in between. Per the germline V gene, CDR1 is SGHNT and CDR2 is YYREEE (reference sequence). This CDR3 has 16 residues. The CDR3 here is CASSLGPDVGTGELFF. The CDR3 DNA reads as TGTGCCAGCAGCTTGGGGCCGGATGTGGGAACCGGGGAGCTGTTTTTT.

The sample holds a few counts of this clonotype. The junction and the germline gene differ at one end; a read error may be behind it. The chain uses TRBV3-1 and TRBJ2-7; no clear D gene. Germline values: CDR1 LGHDT, CDR2 YNNKEL (reference sequence). This CDR3 comprises 14 residues. The DNA of the CDR3 is TGTGCCAGCAGCCAAGTGGGGATGACCTACGAGCGGTACTTC. It encodes CASSQVGMTYERYF.

This clonotype was detected ten times or more. This rearrangement joins TRBV7-2 to TRBJ2-3; 7 nucleotides line up with TRBD2. V was clipped by 4 bases and J by 0 bases; unmatched bases: 4. Germline loops: CDR1 SGHTA, CDR2 FQGNSA. The CDR3 spans 15 residues. The CDR3 here is CASSSLAASTDTQYF. The CDR3, as DNA: TGTGCCAGCAGCTCCCTAGCGGCGAGCACAGATACGCAGTATTTT.